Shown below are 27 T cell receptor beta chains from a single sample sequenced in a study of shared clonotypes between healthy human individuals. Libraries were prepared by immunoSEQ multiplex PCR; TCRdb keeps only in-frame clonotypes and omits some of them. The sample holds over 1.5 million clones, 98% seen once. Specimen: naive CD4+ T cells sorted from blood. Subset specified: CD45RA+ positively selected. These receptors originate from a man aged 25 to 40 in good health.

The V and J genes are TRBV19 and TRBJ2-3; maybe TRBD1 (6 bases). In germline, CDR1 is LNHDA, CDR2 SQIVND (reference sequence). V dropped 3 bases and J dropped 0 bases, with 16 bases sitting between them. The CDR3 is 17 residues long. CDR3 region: CASSMGTGWSSTDTQYF. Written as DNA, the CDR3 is TGTGCCAGTAGTATGGGTACAGGGTGGTCAAGCACAGATACGCAGTATTTT.

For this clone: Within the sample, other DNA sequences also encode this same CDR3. Here the CDR3 reads CASSPGQGVYEQYF. CDR3 DNA: TGTGCCAGCAGCCCGGGACAGGGGGTCTACGAGCAGTACTTC. The chain employs TRBV5-5 and TRBJ2-7; 11 bases agree with TRBD1. The CDR3 spans 14 residues. CDR1 SGHKS and CDR2 YYEKEE come from the germline V gene (reference sequence). Losses at the gene ends were 4 bases for V and 3 bases for J; bases not matched to a gene: 3.

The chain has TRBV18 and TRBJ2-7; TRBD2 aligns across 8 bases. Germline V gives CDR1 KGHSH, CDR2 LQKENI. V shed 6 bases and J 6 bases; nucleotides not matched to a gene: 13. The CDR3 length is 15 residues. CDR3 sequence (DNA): TGTGCCAGCTCGGCTGGGGTCGGGAGGGCCTCCGAGCAGTACTTC. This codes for CASSAGVGRASEQYF.

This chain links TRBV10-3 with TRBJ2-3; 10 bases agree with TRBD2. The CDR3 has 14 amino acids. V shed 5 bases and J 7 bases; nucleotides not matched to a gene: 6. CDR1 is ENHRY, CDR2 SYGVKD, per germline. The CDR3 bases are TGTGCCATCAGTAGCGGGAGGGCCTTAAATACGCAGTATTTT. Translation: CAISSGRALNTQYF.

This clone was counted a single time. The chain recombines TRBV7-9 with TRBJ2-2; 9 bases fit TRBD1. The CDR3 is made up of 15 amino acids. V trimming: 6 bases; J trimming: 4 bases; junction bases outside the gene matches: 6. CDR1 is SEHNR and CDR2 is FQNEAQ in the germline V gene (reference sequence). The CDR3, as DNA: TGTGCCAGCAGTCCGGGACAGGGTGGCACCGGGGAGCTGTTTTTT. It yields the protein CASSPGQGGTGELFF.

CDR3 region: CASSQEPTNTEAFF. The CDR3 region has the DNA TGCGCCAGCAGCCAAGAGCCCACGAACACTGAAGCTTTCTTT. The chain is built from TRBV4-1 and TRBJ1-1; no reliable D call. The CDR3 sequence is 14 residues long. V was cut by 0 bases and J by 1 base, with 6 bases left in between. Germline V CDR1 and CDR2: MGHRA, YSYEKL.

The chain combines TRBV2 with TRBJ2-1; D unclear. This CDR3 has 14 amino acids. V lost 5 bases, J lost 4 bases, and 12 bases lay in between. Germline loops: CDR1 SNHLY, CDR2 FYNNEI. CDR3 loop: CASSREHRYNEQFF. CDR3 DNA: TGTGCCAGCAGTAGGGAACATCGGTACAATGAGCAGTTCTTC.

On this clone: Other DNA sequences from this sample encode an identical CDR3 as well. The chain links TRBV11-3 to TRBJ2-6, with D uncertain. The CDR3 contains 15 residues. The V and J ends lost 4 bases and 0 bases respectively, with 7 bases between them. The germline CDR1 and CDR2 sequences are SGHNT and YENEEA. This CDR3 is CASSSGVSGANVLTF. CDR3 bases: TGTGCCAGCAGCTCTGGGGTCTCTGGGGCCAACGTCCTGACTTTC.

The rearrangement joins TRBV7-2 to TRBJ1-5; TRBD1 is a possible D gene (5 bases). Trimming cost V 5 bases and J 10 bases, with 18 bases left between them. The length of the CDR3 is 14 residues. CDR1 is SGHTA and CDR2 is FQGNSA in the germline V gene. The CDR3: CASSPDTVVPPQHF. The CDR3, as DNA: TGTGCCAGCAGCCCGGACACGGTGGTGCCCCCCCAGCATTTT.

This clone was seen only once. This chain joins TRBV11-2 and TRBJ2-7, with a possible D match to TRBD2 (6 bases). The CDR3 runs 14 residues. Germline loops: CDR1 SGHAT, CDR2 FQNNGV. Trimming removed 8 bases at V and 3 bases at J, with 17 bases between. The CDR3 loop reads CASSRDVRVYEQYF. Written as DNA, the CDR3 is TGTGCCAGCTCGCGGGACGTTCGGGTCTACGAGCAGTACTTC.

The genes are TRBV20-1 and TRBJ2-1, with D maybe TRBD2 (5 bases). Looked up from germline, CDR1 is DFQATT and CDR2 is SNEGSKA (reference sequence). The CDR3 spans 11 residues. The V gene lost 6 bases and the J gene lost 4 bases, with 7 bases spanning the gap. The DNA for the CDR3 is TGCAGTGCCCGGAGGTACAATGAGCAGTTCTTC. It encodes CSARRYNEQFF.

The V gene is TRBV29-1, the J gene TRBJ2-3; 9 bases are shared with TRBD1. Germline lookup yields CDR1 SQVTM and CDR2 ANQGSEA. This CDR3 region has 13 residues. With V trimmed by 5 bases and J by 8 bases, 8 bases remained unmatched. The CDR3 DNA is TGCAGCGTTTTGGGAGGGGGACAGGGTACGCAGTATTTT. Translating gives CSVLGGGQGTQYF.

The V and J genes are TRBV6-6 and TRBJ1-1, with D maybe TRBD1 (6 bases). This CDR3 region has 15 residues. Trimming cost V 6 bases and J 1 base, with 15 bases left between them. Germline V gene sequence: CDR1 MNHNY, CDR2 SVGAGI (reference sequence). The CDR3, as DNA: TGTGCCAGCAGCCACAAGGGGGGGACGAACACTGAAGCTTTCTTT. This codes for CASSHKGGTNTEAFF.

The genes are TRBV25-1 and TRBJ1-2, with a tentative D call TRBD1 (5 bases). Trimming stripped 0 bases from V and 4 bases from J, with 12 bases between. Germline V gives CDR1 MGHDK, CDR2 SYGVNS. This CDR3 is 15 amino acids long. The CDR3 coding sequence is TGTGCCAGCAGTGAATATTCCCACGGGGGCTATGGCTACACCTTC. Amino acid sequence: CASSEYSHGGYGYTF.

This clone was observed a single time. CDR3 sequence: CASRSPSGAKDNEQFF. CDR3 nucleotides: TGTGCCAGCAGATCGCCGAGTGGTGCAAAGGACAATGAGCAGTTCTTC. V and J are TRBV21-1 and TRBJ2-1. TRBV21-1 is tagged as a pseudogene. The CDR3 sequence is 16 residues long.

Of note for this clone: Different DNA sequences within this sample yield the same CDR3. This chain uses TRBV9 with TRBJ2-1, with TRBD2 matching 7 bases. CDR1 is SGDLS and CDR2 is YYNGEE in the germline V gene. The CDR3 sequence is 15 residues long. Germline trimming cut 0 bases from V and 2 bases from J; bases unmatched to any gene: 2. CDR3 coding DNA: TGTGCCAGCAGCGTAGCTAGCGGTACCTACAATGAGCAGTTCTTC. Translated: CASSVASGTYNEQFF.

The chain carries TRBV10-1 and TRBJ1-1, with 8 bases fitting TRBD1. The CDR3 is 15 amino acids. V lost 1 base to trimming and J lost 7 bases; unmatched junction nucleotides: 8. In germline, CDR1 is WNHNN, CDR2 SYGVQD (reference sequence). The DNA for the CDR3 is TGCGCCAGCAGTGAGTTCTCCGGGACAGGCTTTGAAGCTTTCTTT. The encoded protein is CASSEFSGTGFEAFF.

The CDR3 coding sequence is TGTGCCAGCAGCCTGAGCCAGAACAACGTCCTGACTTTC. Translated: CASSLSQNNVLTF. The chain combines TRBV7-3 with TRBJ2-6; no firm D call. Trimming cost V 5 bases and J 9 bases, with 11 bases left between them. CDR1 is SGHTA, CDR2 FQGTGA, per germline. This CDR3 region has 13 residues.

The CDR3 DNA follows: TGTGCCAGCAGTCCTCGGTACAATGAGCAGTTCTTC. It codes for CASSPRYNEQFF. The rearrangement joins TRBV27 to TRBJ2-1, with D unresolved. CDR3 size: 12 residues. V was trimmed by 5 bases and J by 4 bases, leaving 6 bases between them. Germline V gene lookup returns CDR1 MNHEY and CDR2 SMNVEV (reference sequence).

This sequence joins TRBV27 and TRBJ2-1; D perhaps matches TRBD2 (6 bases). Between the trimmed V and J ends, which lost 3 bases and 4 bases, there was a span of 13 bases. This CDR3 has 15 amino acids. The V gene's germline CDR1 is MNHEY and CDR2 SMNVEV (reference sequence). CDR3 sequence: CASSFRRGKYNEQFF. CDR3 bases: TGTGCCAGCAGTTTTCGGCGGGGAAAATACAATGAGCAGTTCTTC.

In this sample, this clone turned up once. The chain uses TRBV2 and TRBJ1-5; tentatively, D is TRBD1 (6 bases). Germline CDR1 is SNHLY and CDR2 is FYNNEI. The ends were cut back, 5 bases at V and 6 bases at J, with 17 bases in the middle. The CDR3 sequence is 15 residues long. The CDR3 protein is CASSQPGGRGQPQHF. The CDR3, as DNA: TGTGCCAGCAGTCAGCCGGGGGGCCGAGGTCAGCCCCAGCATTTT. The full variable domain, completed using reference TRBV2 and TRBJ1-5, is EPEVTQTPSHQVTQMGQEVILRCVPISNHLYFYWYRQILGQKVEFLVSFYNNEISEKSEIFDDQFSVERPDGSNFTLKIRSTKLEDSAMYFCASSQPGGRGQPQHFGDGTRLSIL.

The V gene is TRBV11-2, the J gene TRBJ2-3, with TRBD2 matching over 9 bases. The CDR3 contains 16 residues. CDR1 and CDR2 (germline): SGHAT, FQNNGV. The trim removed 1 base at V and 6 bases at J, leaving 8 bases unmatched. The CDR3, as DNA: TGTGCCAGCAGCTTAGGCGCTAGCGGGGTTTCGGATACGCAGTATTTT. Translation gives CASSLGASGVSDTQYF.

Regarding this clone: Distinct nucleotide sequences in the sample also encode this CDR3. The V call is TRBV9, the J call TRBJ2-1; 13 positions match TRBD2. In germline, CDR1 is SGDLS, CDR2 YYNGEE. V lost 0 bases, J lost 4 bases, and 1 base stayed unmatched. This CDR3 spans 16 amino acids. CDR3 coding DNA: TGTGCCAGCAGCGTAGGACTAGCGGGAGGTTACAATGAGCAGTTCTTC. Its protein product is CASSVGLAGGYNEQFF.

The CDR3: CASSDRTSYNEQFF. The CDR3 bases are TGTGCCAGCAGTGACAGGACCTCCTACAATGAGCAGTTCTTC. The chain couples TRBV25-1 to TRBJ2-1; D call uncertain. CDR1 is MGHDK, CDR2 SYGVNS, per germline. The CDR3 consists of 14 residues. With 3 bases removed from V and 0 bases from J, the gap between germline ends came to 6 bases.

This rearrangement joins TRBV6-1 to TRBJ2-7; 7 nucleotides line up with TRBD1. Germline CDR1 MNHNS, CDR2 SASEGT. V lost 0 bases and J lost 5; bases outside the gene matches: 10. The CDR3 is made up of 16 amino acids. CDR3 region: CASSEAWDRVRHEQYF. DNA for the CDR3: TGTGCCAGCAGTGAAGCGTGGGACAGAGTACGGCACGAGCAGTACTTC.

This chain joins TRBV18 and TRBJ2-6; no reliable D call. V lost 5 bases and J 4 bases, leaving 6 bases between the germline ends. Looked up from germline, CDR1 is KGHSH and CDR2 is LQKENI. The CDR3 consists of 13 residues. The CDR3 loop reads CASSSPGANVLTF. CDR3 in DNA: TGTGCCAGCTCAAGTCCGGGGGCCAACGTCCTGACTTTC.

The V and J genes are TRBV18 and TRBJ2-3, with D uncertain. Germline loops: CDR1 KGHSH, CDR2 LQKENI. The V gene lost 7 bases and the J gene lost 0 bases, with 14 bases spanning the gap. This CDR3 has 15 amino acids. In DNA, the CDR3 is TGTGCCAGCTTCCCATCCGGACCAAGCACAGATACGCAGTATTTT. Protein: CASFPSGPSTDTQYF. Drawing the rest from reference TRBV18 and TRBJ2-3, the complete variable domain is NAGVMQNPRHLVRRRGQEARLRCSPMKGHSHVYWYRQLPEEGLKFMVYLQKENIIDESGMPKERFSAEFPKEGPSILRIQQVVRGDSAAYFCASFPSGPSTDTQYFGPGTRLTVL.